This is a list of T cell receptor beta chains from one sample in a study of OX40 agonist ivuxolimab in advanced cancers. Profiled with immunoSEQ multiplex PCR; TCRdb holds only in-frame clones, not every one. The profile covers over 70,000 clones, with 80% to 90% appearing a single time and about 0.2% taken by the ten largest. Sequenced here: CD4+ or CD8+ T cells sorted from blood, sampled in a trial of the OX40 agonist ivuxolimab. The origin of the receptors is an adult with an advanced solid tumor such as melanoma, head and neck, liver or kidney cancer. The CDR3 runs from the conserved cysteine through the conserved F or W. The order of the fields is J gene, clone size, V gene, D gene, CDR3 DNA, CDR3 protein. A D gene is named only where the DNA matches it firmly. Clone size is stated in some rows and not others, as once, few, many or a class when expanded.

>TRBJ2-1|.|TRBV9|TRBD1
TGTGCCAGCAGCGAACAGGGGTACTCCTACAATGAGCAGTTCTTC
CASSEQGYSYNEQFF
>TRBJ2-2|.|TRBV5-1|.
TGCGCCAGCAGCTTAGAGGGGGGCACCGGGGAGCTGTTTTTT
CASSLEGGTGELFF
>TRBJ2-5|.|TRBV28|.
TGTGCCAGCAGCGCGATGACTGCTCGGGAGACCCAGTACTTC
CASSAMTARETQYF
>TRBJ1-6|.|TRBV7-9|.
TGTGCCAGCAGCCCTAATGTCCGCGGGGTCCCCTATAATTCACCCCTCCACTTT
CASSPNVRGVPYNSPLHF
>TRBJ2-7|.|TRBV27|.
TGTGCCAGCAGTTTTCGGTGGGGGGTGTCCGGACAGAGATCTTACGAGCAGTACTTC
CASSFRWGVSGQRSYEQYF
>TRBJ2-5|.|TRBV19|.
TGTGCCAGTAGTATAAGGGGCGGGATTCTGGAGACCCAGTACTTC
CASSIRGGILETQYF
>TRBJ2-5|.|TRBV5-6|TRBD2
TGTGCCAGCAGCTTGGGCCCTAGCGGGGGGGCCGGCGAGACCCAGTACTTC
CASSLGPSGGAGETQYF
>TRBJ1-1|.|TRBV6-1|.
TGTGCCAGCAGTGAATACACACAGCTCACTGAAGCTTTCTTT
CASSEYTQLTEAFF
>TRBJ2-5|.|TRBV5-1|.
TGCGCCAGCGGCCAAGGGGGGCCCGGATACCAAGAGACCCAGTACTTC
CASGQGGPGYQETQYF
>TRBJ2-3|few|TRBV4-1|TRBD1
TGCGCCAGCAGCCTCCAGGGGGCACCCACAGATACGCAGTATTTT
CASSLQGAPTDTQYF
>TRBJ2-1|.|TRBV13|.
TGTGCCAGCAGCTTTTCCCGGGGATTAATTTACAATGAGCAGTTCTTC
CASSFSRGLIYNEQFF
>TRBJ2-4|once|TRBV4-3|TRBD2
TGCGCCAGCAGCCAAGTGGGGATAGCGGGATCCGACATTCAGTACTTC
CASSQVGIAGSDIQYF
>TRBJ1-1|.|TRBV5-1|TRBD1
TGCGCCAGCAGCTTGTTCAACAGGGGGTCTCCTGAAGCTTTCTTT
CASSLFNRGSPEAFF
>TRBJ1-2|.|TRBV5-1|.
TGCGCCAGCAGCTTGGTTCTACCAGGGAACTATGGCTACACCTTC
CASSLVLPGNYGYTF
>TRBJ1-3|.|TRBV15|.
TGTGCCACCAGCAGAGATCTGCAGCAACGCCCTGGAAACACCATATATTTT
CATSRDLQQRPGNTIYF
>TRBJ2-1|once|TRBV5-1|TRBD2
TGCGCCAGCAGCTTGGGGACTAGCGACGGTAATGAGCAGTTCTTC
CASSLGTSDGNEQFF
>TRBJ2-3|few|TRBV5-1|TRBD2
TGCGCCAGCAGGTCGACTAGCGGCACAGATACGCAGTATTTT
CASRSTSGTDTQYF
>TRBJ2-3|.|TRBV5-6|.
TGTGCCAGCAGCTTTGGGAGTTCGACAGATACGCAGTATTTT
CASSFGSSTDTQYF
>TRBJ2-1|.|TRBV5-1|.
TGCGCCAGCAGCTCGGACGGACGGGTCTACAATGAGCAGTTCTTC
CASSSDGRVYNEQFF
>TRBJ1-3|many|TRBV5-1|TRBD1
TGCGCCAGCAGCGAATCGACAGGGGGCGGCTCCGGCACCATATATTTT
CASSESTGGGSGTIYF
>TRBJ1-2|.|TRBV29-1|TRBD1
TGCAGCGTTAAGGGACAGACTAACTATGGCTACACCTTC
CSVKGQTNYGYTF
>TRBJ2-2|.|TRBV7-3|.
TGTGCCAGCAGCTCCGGGTTGGGGACCGGGGAGCTGTTTTTT
CASSSGLGTGELFF
>TRBJ2-5|.|TRBV7-6|TRBD1
TGTGCCAGCAGCTTGGGGACAGAAGAGACCCAGTACTTC
CASSLGTEETQYF
>TRBJ2-1|.|TRBV7-3|TRBD2
TGTGCCAGCAGCTCCCGGACTAGCGGGAGTCGTGGCTACAATGAGCAGTTCTTC
CASSSRTSGSRGYNEQFF
>TRBJ2-1|.|TRBV28|TRBD2
TGTGCCAGCAGTTTATTGCGGGGGGGTCACAATGAGCAGTTCTTC
CASSLLRGGHNEQFF
>TRBJ2-5|once|TRBV19|TRBD2
TGTGCCAGTAGTATGGCGCGGGGGGGCCTAGAGACCCAGTACTTC
CASSMARGGLETQYF
>TRBJ1-5|.|TRBV5-1|TRBD1
TGCGCCAGCAGCTTGCTGGGGACAGGGACTCAGCCCCAGCATTTT
CASSLLGTGTQPQHF
>TRBJ1-2|.|TRBV5-1|.
TGCGCCAGCAGCTTGCGGGGGGACCACTATGGCTACACCTTC
CASSLRGDHYGYTF
>TRBJ2-1|.|TRBV19|.
TGTGCCAGTAGGGGGGTTCTAGCTGAATCCTACAATGAGCAGTTCTTC
CASRGVLAESYNEQFF
>TRBJ2-2|.|TRBV28|TRBD2
TGTGCCAGCAGTTTGCGACGTGGGGGGGTTGGCGGGGAGCTGTTTTTT
CASSLRRGGVGGELFF
>TRBJ2-1|.|TRBV6-5|.
TGTGCCAGCAGTTACTCGATCGACAGCTCCTACAATGAGCAGTTCTTC
CASSYSIDSSYNEQFF
>TRBJ1-2|.|TRBV5-1|TRBD1
TGCGCCAGCAGCCACCAGGGGGTGCACTATGGCTACACCTTC
CASSHQGVHYGYTF
>TRBJ1-5|.|TRBV19|TRBD1
TGTGCCAGTAGTAATCCGGGACAGGGTTATAGCAATCAGCCCCAGCATTTT
CASSNPGQGYSNQPQHF
>TRBJ2-1|.|TRBV28|TRBD1
TGTGCCAGCAGTTTACCCGGACAGGGGGCCGGCAATGAGCAGTTCTTC
CASSLPGQGAGNEQFF
>TRBJ2-4|.|TRBV29-1|.
TGCAGCGCGGGCTCGCCCGAAGCCAAAAACATTCAGTACTTC
CSAGSPEAKNIQYF
>TRBJ2-5|.|TRBV19|.
TGTGCCAGTAGTATAGAGGGAGCCCAAGAGACCCAGTACTTC
CASSIEGAQETQYF
>TRBJ2-7|.|TRBV30|TRBD2
TGTGCCTGGAGTGTTGTTAGCGGGAACACGGAGTACTTC
CAWSVVSGNTEYF
>TRBJ1-2|.|TRBV7-2|.
TGTGCCAGCAGCCCTAGGGGGGGCTATGGCTACACCTTC
CASSPRGGYGYTF
>TRBJ1-2|.|TRBV6-5|.
TGTGCCAGCAGACCCACAGGAATCTATGGCTACACCTTC
CASRPTGIYGYTF
>TRBJ1-3|.|TRBV18|TRBD1
TGTGCCAGCCAACCGTCCCGTTGGACAGGGATGAGCGGAAACACCATATATTTT
CASQPSRWTGMSGNTIYF
>TRBJ1-4|.|TRBV2|TRBD1
TGTGCCAGCAGGGAAGGGACAGGGGGTGAAAAACTGTTTTTT
CASREGTGGEKLFF
>TRBJ1-6|few|TRBV6-5|.
TGTGCCAGCAGTTACTCGTTAACCGTACCCAATTCACCCCTCCACTTT
CASSYSLTVPNSPLHF